This TCR beta chain came from a study of blood T cell repertoires in COVID-19. Study overall: The origin of the acute and convalescent COVID-19 samples was the United States, Italy and Spain. Sources were T cells, B-cell-depleted T cells, or PBMCs; the material itself was cDNA or gDNA.

Authors' processing steps: Reference gene primers were amplified, and this amplification served to estimate nucleated cell counts. Method: immunoSEQ multiplex PCR; TCRdb's copy keeps in-frame clones and lacks some. That table gives V, J and clone size, and the DNA gave D and trimming. The sample has 300,000 to 500,000 clones; over 75% are singletons. Donors were grouped by their self-reported clinical history. Germline assignment: CDR1 SGHRS and CDR2 YFSETQ. V lost 0 bases and J 3 bases, leaving 11 bases between the germline ends. This CDR3 has 15 residues. The clonotype comes from a woman aged 30 to 39 with acute COVID-19. The sample was PBMCs or T cells enriched from blood (not recorded which). V usage is TRBV5-1 and J usage is TRBJ2-3, with D perhaps TRBD2 (5 bases). Written as DNA, the CDR3 is TGCGCCAGCAGCTTGGGCCGGACTGGGACAGATACGCAGTATTTT. Protein sequence: CASSLGRTGTDTQYF. The full variable domain, completed using reference TRBV5-1 and TRBJ2-3, is KAGVTQTPRYLIKTRGQQVTLSCSPISGHRSVSWYQQTPGQGLQFLFEYFSETQRNKGNFPGRFSGRQFSNSRSEMNVSTLELGDSALYLCASSLGRTGTDTQYFGPGTRLTVL.